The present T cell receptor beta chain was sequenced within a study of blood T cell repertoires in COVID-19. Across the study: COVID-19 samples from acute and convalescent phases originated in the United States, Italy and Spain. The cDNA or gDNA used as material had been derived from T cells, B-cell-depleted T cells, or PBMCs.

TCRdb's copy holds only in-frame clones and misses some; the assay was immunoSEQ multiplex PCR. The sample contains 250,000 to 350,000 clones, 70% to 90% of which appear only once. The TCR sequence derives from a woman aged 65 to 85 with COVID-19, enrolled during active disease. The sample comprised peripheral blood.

The DNA for the CDR3 is TGTGCCAGCAGGGGCCGGGAGGGGGGAAACACTGAAGCTTTCTTT. Its translation: CASRGREGGNTEAFF. This sequence joins TRBV25-1 and TRBJ1-1, with D perhaps TRBD1 (6 bases). V lost 6 bases to trimming and J lost 2 bases, with 16 bases between them. Germline CDR1 MGHDK, CDR2 SYGVNS. CDR3 length: 15 residues.